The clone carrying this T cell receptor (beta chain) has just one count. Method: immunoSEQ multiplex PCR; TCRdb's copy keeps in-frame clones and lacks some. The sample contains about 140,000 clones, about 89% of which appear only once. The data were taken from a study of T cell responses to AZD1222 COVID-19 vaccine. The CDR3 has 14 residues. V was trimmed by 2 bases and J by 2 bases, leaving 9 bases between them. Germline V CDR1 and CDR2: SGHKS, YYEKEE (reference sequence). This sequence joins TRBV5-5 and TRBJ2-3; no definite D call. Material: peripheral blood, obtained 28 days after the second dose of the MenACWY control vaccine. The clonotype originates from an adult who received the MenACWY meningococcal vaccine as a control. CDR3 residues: CASSFSGNTDTQYF. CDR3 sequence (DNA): TGTGCCAGCAGCTTCTCTGGGAACACAGATACGCAGTATTTT.